This note documents a single T cell receptor (beta chain) sequence. The entry originates in a study of blood T cell repertoires in COVID-19. As for the study in general: Material from acute and convalescent COVID-19 was sourced from the United States, Italy and Spain. Sample material is recorded as cDNA or gDNA derived from T cells, B-cell-depleted T cells, or PBMCs.

CDR1 and CDR2 (germline): MNHEY, SMNVEV (reference sequence). This CDR3 spans 13 amino acids. Trimming removed 4 bases from V and 1 base from J, with 7 bases in between. The protocol was immunoSEQ multiplex PCR, while the TCRdb copy is restricted to in-frame clones and leaves out a portion. The sample lists some 150,000 clones; roughly 84% were seen once. The source is a woman between 50 and 59 years old who had been exposed to COVID-19. The chain recombines TRBV27 with TRBJ1-1; D may be TRBD1 (5 bases). Input material: PBMCs or T cells enriched from blood (not recorded which). The CDR3 loop is CASSYQGNTEAFF. The CDR3 DNA follows: TGTGCCAGCAGTTACCAGGGGAACACTGAAGCTTTCTTT.